This T cell receptor beta chain was documented in a study of Ad26.COV2.S vaccination and SARS-CoV-2 variants. Across the whole study: Donor had been placed in the Ad26.COV2.S arm of the COV1001 trial. Once, or twice with 56 days between doses, Ad26.COV2.S was given intramuscularly. Study results and caveats: Vaccinees displayed broader spike-specific TCR repertoires than placebo recipients.

Worth noting for this clone: Its specificity is not known.

The table came from immunoSEQ multiplex PCR; TCRdb's copy has only in-frame clones and leaves some out. The sample contains fewer than 400,000 clones, about 86% of which appear only once. The treatment: 15 to 20 received Ad26.COV2.S at low or high dose, single or two shots; about 5 received placebo; per-sample allocation not given. Samples analyzed were those drawn on day 63 after the first vaccine or placebo injection. Specimen: peripheral blood, collected in a trial of Ad26.COV2.S vaccine versus placebo. The receptor's source is a person between 18 and 65 years old who received the Ad26.COV2.S COVID-19 vaccine or a placebo.

In nucleotides, the CDR3 is TGTGCCAGCAGTTACTCGAACGGGGGGGTGATCGAGCAGTACTTC. Translation gives CASSYSNGGVIEQYF. The chain links TRBV6-6 to TRBJ2-7; 8 bases line up with TRBD2. J gave up 6 bases and V 0 bases, and 7 bases lay outside the gene matches. The CDR3 contains 15 residues. Germline CDR1 and CDR2: MNHNY and SVGAGI (reference sequence).